This T cell receptor (beta chain) was found in a study of blood T cell repertoires in COVID-19. About the study: Sites across the United States, Italy and Spain contributed samples from acute and convalescent COVID-19. T cells, B-cell-depleted T cells, or PBMCs supplied cDNA or gDNA.

CDR3 length equals 13 residues. CDR1 and CDR2 from the germline V gene are LNHDA and SQIVND (reference sequence). The J segment lost 6 bases and the V segment lost 7 bases, leaving 6 bases of the junction unmatched. As originally analysed: Reference gene primer amplification gave estimated nucleated cell counts. Profiling relied on immunoSEQ multiplex PCR, and the TCRdb table lists in-frame clones only, not all of them. V, J and clone size are taken as reported in that table, and D and trimming were inferred from the DNA itself. The sample has around 310,000 clones, more than 75% seen once. The specimen was peripheral blood. The chain employs TRBV19 and TRBJ1-1; 9 nucleotides agree with TRBD1. This sequence originates from a woman between 45 and 60 years old with active or convalescent COVID-19. CDR3: CASKEQGASEAFF. CDR3 coding DNA: TGTGCCAGTAAAGAACAGGGGGCCTCTGAAGCTTTCTTT.